The clone carrying this T cell receptor beta chain was seen a handful of times. Its target is not known. The record originates from a study of T cells after yellow fever vaccination. The study's findings and limits: Although most clonotypes did not, a small share appeared in both CD4 and CD8 compartments. Post-booster samples contained most primary-vaccination clones (approximately 95% CD4, about 90% CD8).

A process of 5'RACE template switching, which added a universal primer site and UMIs, was used to make TCR cDNA. TCRdb itself ran the 5' RACE reads through MiXCR, one entry per CDR3 protein. The repertoire holds 150,000 to 200,000 distinct CDR3 sequences, with approximately 6.2% as singletons. V lost 3 bases, J lost 0 bases, and 3 bases stayed unmatched. In germline, CDR1 is LNHDA, CDR2 SQIVND (reference sequence). This CDR3 contains 17 residues. The sequence was obtained from a man in his late teens or twenties who received the YFV17D yellow fever vaccine. This chain links TRBV19 with TRBJ2-1; 12 positions agree with TRBD2. Material: CD4+ T cells sorted from PBMCs, obtained on the day of the first yellow fever vaccination. The CDR3 sequence: CASSILAGGSSYNEQFF. Here the CDR3 DNA reads TGTGCCAGTAGTATTCTAGCGGGGGGGAGCTCCTACAATGAGCAGTTCTTC.